Listed here are 17 T cell receptor beta chains from one sample, sequenced in a study of blood T cell repertoires in COVID-19. The data were produced by immunoSEQ multiplex PCR, yet TCRdb's version contains in-frame clones alone and is incomplete. The table includes 68,000 or so clones, 70% to 80% detected once. The sequenced material came from peripheral blood. The receptors come from a human donor in a cohort sampled during active COVID-19.

The V and J genes are TRBV7-9 and TRBJ1-1; D not certain. The CDR3 runs to 13 residues. Trimming took off 3 bases at V and 1 base at J, with 6 bases between the two ends. CDR1 is SEHNR, CDR2 FQNEAQ, per germline (reference sequence). As DNA, the CDR3 is TGTGCCAGCAGCTTGAACGGGAACACTGAAGCTTTCTTT. Translated: CASSLNGNTEAFF.

The CDR3 spells CASSSSGPSYNEQFF. The DNA for the CDR3 is TGTGCCAGCAGTTCTAGCGGACCTAGCTACAATGAGCAGTTCTTC. This sequence joins TRBV6-5 and TRBJ2-1; 7 positions match TRBD2. Trimming at V came to 4 bases and at J to 3 bases, leaving 6 bases not matched to a gene. Germline V gives CDR1 MNHEY, CDR2 SVGAGI. This CDR3 contains 15 residues.

The chain recombines TRBV5-1 with TRBJ2-1; 8 positions agree with TRBD2. Germline V gene sequence: CDR1 SGHRS, CDR2 YFSETQ. J gave up 4 bases and V 1 base, and 7 bases lay outside the gene matches. The CDR3 contains 16 residues. CDR3 amino acids: CASSLPSGSLYNEQFF. Here the CDR3 DNA reads TGCGCCAGCAGCTTGCCAAGCGGGAGCTTGTACAATGAGCAGTTCTTC.

V and J are TRBV9 and TRBJ1-3; 7 bases align to TRBD1. The junction had 13 bases not matched to a gene; V was cut back by 2 bases and J by 14 bases. CDR1 and CDR2 (germline): SGDLS, YYNGEE. The CDR3 is 14 residues long. The CDR3 nucleotides are TGTGCCAGCAGCGTCCAAACAGGGGTTACGGGGTTATATTTT. Protein: CASSVQTGVTGLYF.

The CDR3, as DNA: TGTGCCAGCAGTGAATGGGCAGTAGATTCACCCCTCCACTTT. Translating it yields CASSEWAVDSPLHF. This chain connects TRBV2 to TRBJ1-6; D unclear. Germline V gene lookup returns CDR1 SNHLY and CDR2 FYNNEI. This CDR3 contains 14 residues. V was pared by 2 bases and J by 8 bases, with 10 bases between.

CDR3 coding DNA: TGTGCCAGCAGTCTCAACGAGGGTCGCGGCTACACCTTC. Residues: CASSLNEGRGYTF. The rearrangement links TRBV7-9 to TRBJ1-2; no definite D call. Germline values: CDR1 SEHNR, CDR2 FQNEAQ (reference sequence). V lost 6 bases, J lost 8 bases, and 16 bases lay in between. The CDR3 has 13 amino acids.

At least ten counts were recorded for this clone. The chain carries TRBV27 and TRBJ1-1, with D tentatively TRBD1 (6 bases). The V and J ends lost 5 bases and 8 bases respectively, with 12 bases between them. This CDR3 contains 12 residues. Germline V lookup: CDR1 MNHEY, CDR2 SMNVEV (reference sequence). This chain's CDR3 is CASSTGQSEAFF. The DNA of the CDR3 is TGTGCCAGCAGTACCGGACAGTCAGAAGCTTTCTTT.

The gene calls are TRBV2 and TRBJ2-5, with 8 bases matching TRBD2. CDR3 length: 14 amino acids. Germline assignment: CDR1 SNHLY and CDR2 FYNNEI. V trimming: 3 bases; J trimming: 5 bases; junction bases outside the gene matches: 5. The CDR3, as DNA: TGTGCCAGCAGTGAGACTAGCGCGGGTGAGACCCAGTACTTC. Translated: CASSETSAGETQYF. Full variable domain (outside the CDR3, taken from reference TRBV2 and TRBJ2-5): EPEVTQTPSHQVTQMGQEVILRCVPISNHLYFYWYRQILGQKVEFLVSFYNNEISEKSEIFDDQFSVERPDGSNFTLKIRSTKLEDSAMYFCASSETSAGETQYFGPGTRLLVL.

The CDR3 spells CASSLGLSPYEQYF. CDR3 sequence (DNA): TGTGCCAGTAGTTTGGGACTGAGCCCCTACGAGCAGTACTTC. V usage is TRBV19 and J usage is TRBJ2-7; D is perhaps TRBD2 (6 bases). CDR1 and CDR2 (germline): LNHDA, SQIVND (reference sequence). V shed 5 bases and J shed 2 bases, with 13 bases lying between them. The CDR3 runs to 14 residues. The whole variable domain, filled in from reference TRBV19 and TRBJ2-7, reads DGGITQSPKYLFRKEGQNVTLSCEQNLNHDAMYWYRQDPGQGLRLIYYSQIVNDFQKGDIAEGYSVSREKKESFPLTVTSAQKNPTAFYLCASSLGLSPYEQYFGPGTRLTVT.

This clone occurred many times. The V gene is TRBV10-3, the J gene TRBJ1-2; D may be TRBD1 (5 bases). V was pared by 6 bases and J by 0 bases, with 11 bases between. Germline V gene lookup returns CDR1 ENHRY and CDR2 SYGVKD. The CDR3 is 14 amino acids. Here the CDR3 DNA reads TGTGCCATCAGGGGAGGGGCACCTAACTATGGCTACACCTTC. This translates into CAIRGGAPNYGYTF.

V usage is TRBV6-5 and J usage is TRBJ1-5; D call uncertain. The V end was cut by 4 bases, the J end by 0 bases, with 13 bases between. CDR3 length: 16 amino acids. Germline V gene data show CDR1 as MNHEY and CDR2 as SVGAGI. CDR3 sequence: CASSWGGRYSNQPQHF. DNA of the CDR3: TGTGCCAGCAGTTGGGGTGGGAGGTATAGCAATCAGCCCCAGCATTTT.

The chain carries TRBV24-1 and TRBJ2-2; a weak D match, TRBD1 (6 bases). V dropped 5 bases and J dropped 7 bases, with 13 bases sitting between them. This CDR3 contains 14 residues. Germline CDR1 and CDR2: KGHDR and SFDVKD. The chain's CDR3 is CATSVSNRVGELFF. Written as DNA, the CDR3 is TGTGCCACCAGTGTCTCAAACAGGGTCGGGGAGCTGTTTTTT.

The V call is TRBV6-5, the J call TRBJ1-1; D might be TRBD1 (5 bases). This CDR3 region has 13 residues. The germline CDR1 and CDR2 sequences are MNHEY and SVGAGI. Trimming removed 8 bases from V and 5 bases from J, with 15 bases in between. The CDR3 protein is CASASSGKTEAFF. The CDR3 DNA is TGTGCCAGCGCCTCTTCAGGGAAGACTGAAGCTTTCTTT.

This sequence joins TRBV5-4 and TRBJ2-5; D is undetermined. The V end lost 1 base, the J end lost 4 bases, and 5 bases lay between the germline ends. The CDR3 is 12 amino acids. CDR1 and CDR2 from the germline V gene are SGHNT and YYREEE (reference sequence). In DNA, the CDR3 is TGTGCCAGCAGCTTGTCGAGAGAGACCCAGTACTTC. The encoded protein is CASSLSRETQYF. Based on the CDR3 plus reference TRBV5-4 and TRBJ2-5, the full variable domain is ETGVTQSPTHLIKTRGQQVTLRCSSQSGHNTVSWYQQALGQGPQFIFQYYREEENGRGNFPPRFSGLQFPNYSSELNVNALELDDSALYLCASSLSRETQYFGPGTRLLVL.

This clone was seen once. The chain is built from TRBV14 and TRBJ2-3; weak D call: TRBD2 (5 bases). The V gene's germline CDR1 is SGHDN and CDR2 FVKESK. With 1 base removed from V and 2 bases from J, the gap between germline ends came to 13 bases. This CDR3 is built from 16 residues. This CDR3 reads CASSQASSGFTDTQYF. The CDR3 nucleotides are TGTGCCAGCAGCCAAGCCTCCAGCGGATTCACAGATACGCAGTATTTT.

The J gene is TRBJ1-5, the V gene TRBV6-1; TRBD1 might be the D (5 bases). The CDR3 contains 18 residues. Germline V lookup: CDR1 MNHNS, CDR2 SASEGT. Trimming shortened V by 0 bases and J by 1 base, and 16 bases separated the two germline ends. CDR3 coding DNA: TGTGCCAGCAGTGAAGCGCATCGGGGGGGAAGGAGCAATCAGCCCCAGCATTTT. Amino acid sequence: CASSEAHRGGRSNQPQHF.

The DNA for the CDR3 is TGCGCCAGCAGAGACAGTACCTCCTACGAGCAGTACTTC. This translates into CASRDSTSYEQYF. The chain carries TRBV5-1 and TRBJ2-7; D may be TRBD1 (5 bases). CDR1 and CDR2 (germline): SGHRS, YFSETQ. CDR3 length: 13 amino acids. V was trimmed by 5 bases and J by 0 bases, leaving 9 bases between them.